The T cell receptor (beta chain) described here comes from a study of cytomegalovirus exposure and HLA in healthy donors. PCR employed 60 Vbeta and 13 Jbeta primers. Method: immunoSEQ multiplex PCR; TCRdb's copy keeps in-frame clones and lacks some. The sample shows roughly 110,000 clones, 74% of them seen only once. The germline V gene has CDR1 MDHEN and CDR2 SYDVKM. The J segment lost 7 bases and the V segment lost 6 bases, leaving 6 bases of the junction unmatched. The CDR3 extends over 14 amino acids. The sequencing sample was made of PBMCs. The chain links TRBV28 to TRBJ1-4; 9 bases are shared with TRBD1. The sequence was obtained from a human donor in good health. The CDR3 DNA reads as TGTGCCAGCAGAAGGGACAGGGCGGGTGAAAAACTGTTTTTT. Protein product: CASRRDRAGEKLFF.